Presented here are 8 T cell receptor beta chains from one specimen sequenced in a study of hypomethylating agent response in myelodysplastic syndrome. Profiling relied on immunoSEQ multiplex PCR, and the TCRdb table lists in-frame clones only, not all of them. This table holds around 5,700 clones, around nine tenths found once. The sample here was bone marrow, taken before or after starting hypomethylating agent treatment for myelodysplastic syndrome (not recorded which). These receptor sequences come from a human donor with myelodysplastic syndrome.

The chain links TRBV7-2 to TRBJ1-4; 11 bases agree with TRBD1. Per germline, CDR1 SGHTA and CDR2 FQGNSA. CDR3 size: 16 residues. V was clipped by 0 bases and J by 8 bases; unmatched bases: 5. CDR3 amino acids: CASSLARTGGKEKLFF. CDR3 sequence (DNA): TGTGCCAGCAGCTTAGCGCGGACAGGGGGCAAGGAAAAACTGTTTTTT.

This clone has a single count. The chain combines TRBV10-2 with TRBJ2-5, with unresolved D. Germline V CDR1 and CDR2: WSHSY, SAAADI. This CDR3 comprises 11 residues. Trimming cost V 2 bases and J 3 bases, with 1 base left between them. The CDR3 nucleotides are TGCGCCAGCAGTGAGAAAGAGACCCAGTACTTC. Translating it yields CASSEKETQYF.

The chain couples TRBV5-4 to TRBJ1-2; maybe TRBD1 (6 bases). Germline V gene sequence: CDR1 SGHNT, CDR2 YYREEE (reference sequence). V was cut by 3 bases and J by 2 bases, with 17 bases left in between. CDR3 length: 16 amino acids. This chain's CDR3 is CASSSEGGPTNYGYTF. The CDR3 bases are TGTGCCAGCAGCTCCGAGGGGGGCCCCACCAACTATGGCTACACCTTC.

The chain links TRBV7-3 to TRBJ2-1, with 9 nucleotides matching TRBD1. Trimming removed 5 bases from V and 7 bases from J; junction bases left unmatched: 9. Looked up from germline, CDR1 is SGHTA and CDR2 is FQGTGA. There are 15 residues in the CDR3. The CDR3 DNA follows: TGTGCCAGCAGCCGTCCCGGGACAGGGAAGAATGAGCAGTTCTTC. It yields the protein CASSRPGTGKNEQFF.

The chain employs TRBV19 and TRBJ1-2, with D tentatively TRBD1 (5 bases). CDR3 length equals 13 residues. Germline V gene lookup returns CDR1 LNHDA and CDR2 SQIVND (reference sequence). Trimming pared 6 bases from V and 5 bases from J, leaving 13 bases between. The CDR3 nucleotides are TGTGCCAGTAGCGCCCAGGGTGGATATGGCTACACCTTC. Its translation is CASSAQGGYGYTF.

For this clone: Distinct nucleotide sequences in the sample also encode this CDR3. The CDR3 coding sequence is TGTGCCAGCAGCCGGGGTTCCTACGAGCAGTACGTC. This encodes CASSRGSYEQYV. This rearrangement joins TRBV6-1 to TRBJ2-7; weak D call: TRBD2 (5 bases). Germline CDR1 MNHNS, CDR2 SASEGT. This CDR3 region has 12 residues. V gave up 6 bases and J gave up 1 base, with 7 bases separating them.

This clone was seen once. The V gene is TRBV10-3, the J gene TRBJ2-2, with 8 bases matching TRBD2. V was pared by 11 bases and J by 0 bases, with 8 bases of the junction left unmatched. This CDR3 is built from 15 residues. In germline, CDR1 is ENHRY, CDR2 SYGVKD. The CDR3 region is CAFKAAGANTGELFF. CDR3 nucleotide sequence: TGTGCCTTCAAAGCAGCGGGGGCGAACACCGGGGAGCTGTTTTTT.

The chain recombines TRBV6-6 with TRBJ2-7; D is perhaps TRBD2 (6 bases). Germline CDR1 reads MNHNY; CDR2 reads SVGAGI (reference sequence). The CDR3 covers 14 residues. V dropped 6 bases and J dropped 1 base, with 13 bases sitting between them. The CDR3 here is CASSAPEGSYEQYF. The CDR3 DNA is TGTGCCAGCAGCGCGCCGGAGGGGTCCTACGAGCAGTACTTC.